Only a few counts were recorded for the clone carrying this T cell receptor (beta chain). Its specificity is not known. Purity exceeding 95% was reached by all sorted populations. The record originates from a study of beta chain features in type 1 diabetes. Across the study: There was similarity between patients and healthy donors in age, gender and cell yields.

Study results and limitations: Patients and controls would share equally any PCR tilt toward shorter templates. Insertion counts at VDJ junctions were lower in type 1 diabetes patients, who also showed more deletions there.

Expressed TCRB transcripts were sequenced because the entire RNA isolate underwent reverse transcription. TCRdb's copy holds only in-frame clones and misses some; the assay was immunoSEQ multiplex PCR. The data hold 680,000 or so clones, with 15% to 17% observed a single time. The germline V gene encodes CDR1 GTSNPN and CDR2 SVGIG (reference sequence). Trimming took 0 bases from V and 2 from J; bases not matched to a gene: 5. The CDR3 has 17 residues. Sequencing input: naive CD4+ T cells from blood. The chain couples TRBV30 to TRBJ1-4; 11 positions match TRBD1. The receptor was isolated from a man aged 18 to 29 in good health. Here the CDR3 DNA reads TGTGCCTGGAGTGTTGGACAGGGGGCTAGGACTAATGAAAAACTGTTTTTT. Protein: CAWSVGQGARTNEKLFF.